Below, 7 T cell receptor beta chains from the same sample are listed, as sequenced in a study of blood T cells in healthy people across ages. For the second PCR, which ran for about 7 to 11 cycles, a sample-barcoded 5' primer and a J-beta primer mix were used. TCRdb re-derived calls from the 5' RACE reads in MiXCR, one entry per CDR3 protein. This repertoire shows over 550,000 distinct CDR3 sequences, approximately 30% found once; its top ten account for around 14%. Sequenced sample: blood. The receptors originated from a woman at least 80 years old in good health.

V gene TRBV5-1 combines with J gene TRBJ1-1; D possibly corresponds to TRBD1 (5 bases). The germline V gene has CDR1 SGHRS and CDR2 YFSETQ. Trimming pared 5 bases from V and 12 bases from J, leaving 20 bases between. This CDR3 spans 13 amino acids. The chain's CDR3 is CASRSDITHDPFF. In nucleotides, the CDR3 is TGCGCCAGCAGGTCGGACATCACGCACGATCCTTTCTTT. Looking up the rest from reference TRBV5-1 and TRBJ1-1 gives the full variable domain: KAGVTQTPRYLIKTRGQQVTLSCSPISGHRSVSWYQQTPGQGLQFLFEYFSETQRNKGNFPGRFSGRQFSNSRSEMNVSTLELGDSALYLCASRSDITHDPFFGQGTRLTVV.

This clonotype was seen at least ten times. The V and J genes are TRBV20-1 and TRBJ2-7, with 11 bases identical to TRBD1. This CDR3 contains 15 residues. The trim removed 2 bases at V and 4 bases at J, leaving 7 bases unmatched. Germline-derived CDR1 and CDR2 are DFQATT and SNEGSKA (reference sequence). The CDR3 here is CSARPGTGGSYEQYF. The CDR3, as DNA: TGCAGTGCTAGACCCGGGACAGGGGGTAGTTACGAGCAGTACTTC.

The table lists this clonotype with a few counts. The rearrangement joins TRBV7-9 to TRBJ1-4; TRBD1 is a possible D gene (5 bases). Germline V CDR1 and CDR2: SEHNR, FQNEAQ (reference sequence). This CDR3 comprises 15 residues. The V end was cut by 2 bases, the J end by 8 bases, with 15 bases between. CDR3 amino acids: CASSLRGLPEEKLFF. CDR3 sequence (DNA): TGTGCCAGCAGCTTAAGGGGACTACCGGAAGAAAAACTGTTTTTT.

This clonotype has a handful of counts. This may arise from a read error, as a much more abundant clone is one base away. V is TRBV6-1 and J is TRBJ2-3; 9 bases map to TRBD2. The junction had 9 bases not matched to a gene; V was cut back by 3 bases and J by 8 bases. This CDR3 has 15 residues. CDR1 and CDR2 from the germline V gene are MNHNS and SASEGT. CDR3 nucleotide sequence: TGTGCCAGCAGTGACCGAGCGGGGGGACGCGGTACGCAGTATTTT. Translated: CASSDRAGGRGTQYF.

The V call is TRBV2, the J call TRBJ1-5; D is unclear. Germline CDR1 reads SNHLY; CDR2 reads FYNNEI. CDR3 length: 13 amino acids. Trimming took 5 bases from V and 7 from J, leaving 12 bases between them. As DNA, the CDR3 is TGTGCCAGCAGTTCTCAAAAGGGCCAGCCCCAGCATTTT. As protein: CASSSQKGQPQHF.

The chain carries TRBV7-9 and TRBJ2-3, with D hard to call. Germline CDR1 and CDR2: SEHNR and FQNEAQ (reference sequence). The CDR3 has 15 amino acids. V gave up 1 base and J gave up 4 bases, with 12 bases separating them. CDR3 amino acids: CASSLDGRAADTQYF. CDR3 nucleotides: TGTGCCAGCAGCTTAGACGGCAGAGCAGCAGATACGCAGTATTTT.

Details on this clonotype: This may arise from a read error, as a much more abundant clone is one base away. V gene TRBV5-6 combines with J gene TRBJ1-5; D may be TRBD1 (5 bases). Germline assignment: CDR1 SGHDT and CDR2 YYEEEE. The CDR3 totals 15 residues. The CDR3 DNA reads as TGTGCCAGCAGCTTGGCCCCAGGGACCAATCAGCCCCGGCATTTT. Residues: CASSLAPGTNQPRHF. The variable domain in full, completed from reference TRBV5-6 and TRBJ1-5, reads DAGVTQSPTHLIKTRGQQVTLRCSPKSGHDTVSWYQQALGQGPQFIFQYYEEEERQRGNFPDRFSGHQFPNYSSELNVNALLLGDSALYLCASSLAPGTNQPRHFGDGTRLSIL.